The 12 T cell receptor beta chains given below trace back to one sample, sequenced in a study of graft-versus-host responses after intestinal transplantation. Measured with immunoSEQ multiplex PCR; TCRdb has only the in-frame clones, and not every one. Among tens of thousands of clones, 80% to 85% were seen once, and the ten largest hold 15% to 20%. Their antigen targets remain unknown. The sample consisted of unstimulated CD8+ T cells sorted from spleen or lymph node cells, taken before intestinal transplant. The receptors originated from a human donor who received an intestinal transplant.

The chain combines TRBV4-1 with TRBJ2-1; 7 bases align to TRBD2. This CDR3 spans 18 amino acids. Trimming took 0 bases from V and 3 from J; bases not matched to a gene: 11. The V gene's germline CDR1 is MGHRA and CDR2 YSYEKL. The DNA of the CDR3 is TGCGCCAGCAGCCAAGAGGGGGTGAAAGGGGACTACTACAATGAGCAGTTCTTC. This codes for CASSQEGVKGDYYNEQFF.

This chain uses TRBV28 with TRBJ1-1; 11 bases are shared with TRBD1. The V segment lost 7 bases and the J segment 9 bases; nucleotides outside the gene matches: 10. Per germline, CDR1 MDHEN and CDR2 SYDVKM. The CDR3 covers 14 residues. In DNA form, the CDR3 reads TGTGCCAGCACCATCGGACAGGGGGCCCGGAAAGCTTTCTTT. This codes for CASTIGQGARKAFF.

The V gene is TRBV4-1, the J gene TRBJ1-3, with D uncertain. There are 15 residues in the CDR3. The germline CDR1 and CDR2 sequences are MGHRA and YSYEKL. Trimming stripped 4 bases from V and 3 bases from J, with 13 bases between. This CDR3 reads CASSPKERYGNTIYF. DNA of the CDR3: TGCGCCAGCAGCCCCAAGGAGAGGTATGGAAACACCATATATTTT.

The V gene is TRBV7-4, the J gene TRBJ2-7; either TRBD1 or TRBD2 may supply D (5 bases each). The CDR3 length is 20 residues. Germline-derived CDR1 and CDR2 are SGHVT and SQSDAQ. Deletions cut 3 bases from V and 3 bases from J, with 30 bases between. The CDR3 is CASSFPRRQSEPDRDYEQYF. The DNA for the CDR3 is TGTGCCAGCAGCTTCCCCAGAAGACAGTCAGAACCAGATCGGGACTACGAGCAGTACTTC.

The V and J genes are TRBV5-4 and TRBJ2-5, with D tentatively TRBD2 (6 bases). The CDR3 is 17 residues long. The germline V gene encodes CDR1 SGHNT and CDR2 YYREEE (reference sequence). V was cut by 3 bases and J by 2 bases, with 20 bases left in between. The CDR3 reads CASSSGPLRGPQETQYF. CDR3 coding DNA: TGTGCCAGCAGCTCCGGGCCATTGCGGGGACCACAAGAGACCCAGTACTTC.

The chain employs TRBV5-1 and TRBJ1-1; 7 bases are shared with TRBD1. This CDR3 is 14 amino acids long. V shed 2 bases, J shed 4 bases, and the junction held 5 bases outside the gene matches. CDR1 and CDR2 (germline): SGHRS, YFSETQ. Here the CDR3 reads CASSFRQGSTEAFF. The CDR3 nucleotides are TGCGCCAGCAGCTTCCGACAGGGTAGCACTGAAGCTTTCTTT.

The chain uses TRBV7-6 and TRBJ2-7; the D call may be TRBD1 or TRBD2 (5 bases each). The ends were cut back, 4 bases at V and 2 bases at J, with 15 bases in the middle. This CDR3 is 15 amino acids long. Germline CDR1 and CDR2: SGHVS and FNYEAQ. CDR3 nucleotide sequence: TGTGCCAGCAGCTCCCAGGGTGAGGGGCCCTACGAGCAGTACTTC. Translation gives CASSSQGEGPYEQYF.

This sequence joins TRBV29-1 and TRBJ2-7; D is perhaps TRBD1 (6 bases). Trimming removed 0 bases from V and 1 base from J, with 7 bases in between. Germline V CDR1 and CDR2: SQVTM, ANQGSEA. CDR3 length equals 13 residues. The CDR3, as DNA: TGCAGCGTTGAAGATGGGACATCCTACGAGCAGTACTTC. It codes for CSVEDGTSYEQYF.

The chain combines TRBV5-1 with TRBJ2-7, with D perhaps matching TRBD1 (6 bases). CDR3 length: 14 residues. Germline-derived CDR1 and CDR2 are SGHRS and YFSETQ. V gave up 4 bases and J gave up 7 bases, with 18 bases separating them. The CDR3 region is CASSQTGWDGEQYF. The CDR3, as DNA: TGCGCCAGCAGCCAAACAGGGTGGGATGGAGAGCAGTACTTC.

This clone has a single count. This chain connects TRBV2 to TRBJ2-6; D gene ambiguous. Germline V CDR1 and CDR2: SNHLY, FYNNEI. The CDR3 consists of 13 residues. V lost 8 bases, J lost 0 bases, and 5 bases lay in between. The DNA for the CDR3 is TGTGCCAGCCGAGACTCTGGGGCCAACGTCCTGACTTTC. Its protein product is CASRDSGANVLTF.

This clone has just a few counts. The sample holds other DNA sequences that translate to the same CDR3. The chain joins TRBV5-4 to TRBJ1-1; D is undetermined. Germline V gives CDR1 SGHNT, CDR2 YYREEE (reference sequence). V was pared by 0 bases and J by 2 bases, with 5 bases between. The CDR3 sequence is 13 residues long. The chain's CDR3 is CASSLGGNTEAFF. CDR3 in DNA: TGTGCCAGCAGCTTGGGCGGAAACACTGAAGCTTTCTTT.

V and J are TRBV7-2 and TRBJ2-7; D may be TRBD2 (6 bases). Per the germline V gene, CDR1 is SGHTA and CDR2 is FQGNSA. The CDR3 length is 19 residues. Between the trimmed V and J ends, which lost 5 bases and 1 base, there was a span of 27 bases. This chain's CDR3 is CASSTMPPGEVTGSYEQYF. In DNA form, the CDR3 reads TGTGCCAGCAGCACCATGCCCCCGGGGGAGGTTACTGGATCCTACGAGCAGTACTTC.